This T cell receptor beta chain was recovered during a study of technical replicates of blood from several donors. This CDR3 has 13 residues. Germline-derived CDR1 and CDR2 are SGHRS and YFSETQ. Trimming cost V 0 bases and J 7 bases, with 10 bases left between them. Sequenced by immunoSEQ multiplex PCR; TCRdb stores in-frame clones only, minus some. The sample holds 80,000 to 100,000 clones, about 96% seen once. The sequenced material came from T cells isolated from PBMCs. The rearrangement uses TRBV5-1 and TRBJ1-1, with D uncertain. The receptor was isolated from a human donor in good health. CDR3 sequence: CASSLAGIGEAFF. The CDR3, as DNA: TGCGCCAGCAGCTTGGCGGGGATAGGTGAAGCTTTCTTT.